A single sample gave rise to the 9 T cell receptor beta chains below, sequenced in a study of monozygotic twins with inflammatory bowel disease. Reanalyzing the 5' RACE reads, TCRdb keeps one entry per CDR3 protein, without DNA. In all, the sample yields around 220,000 distinct CDR3 sequences. Sequences were obtained from blood. Every receptor here comes from a human donor with ulcerative colitis or Crohn's disease, or a healthy co-twin of an affected twin (not recorded which).

The genes are TRBV7-3 and TRBJ2-3. The length of the CDR3 is 13 residues. Germline V CDR1 and CDR2: SGHTA, FQGTGA. CDR3 protein: CASSSEGGDTQYF.

The rearrangement uses TRBV4-3 and TRBJ2-5; the D call of TRBD1 rests on TCRdb alone, since no DNA is present to check it. Germline lookup yields CDR1 LGHNA and CDR2 YSLEER. The CDR3 is 14 amino acids. The CDR3 region is CASSRAGGGETQYF.

The chain's CDR3 is CASTPGDVSLYGYTF. The chain joins TRBV28 to TRBJ1-2; there is no DNA to check the TCRdb D call of TRBD1. The CDR3 is 15 residues long. The germline gives CDR1 MDHEN, CDR2 SYDVKM.

This chain links TRBV20-1 with TRBJ2-3; TCRdb gives TRBD2 as the D gene, but with no DNA this cannot be confirmed. Germline V CDR1 and CDR2: DFQATT, SNEGSKA (reference sequence). The CDR3 is 15 amino acids. CDR3 in amino acids: CSARLLAGGSDTQYF.

The gene calls are TRBV12-3 or TRBV12-4 and TRBJ2-5. The CDR3 covers 14 residues. CDR3 sequence reads: CASSQVRDQETQYF.

The rearrangement joins TRBV2 to TRBJ1-2. CDR1 and CDR2 from the germline V gene are SNHLY and FYNNEI. This CDR3 is built from 11 residues. The CDR3 reads CATQYSDGYTF.

The chain couples TRBV11-2 to TRBJ2-2; the TRBD2 assignment by TCRdb is unverifiable without DNA. The CDR3 consists of 16 residues. CDR1 and CDR2 from the germline V gene are SGHAT and FQNNGV. CDR3 loop: CASSRGLAANTGELFF.

The chain uses TRBV29-1 and TRBJ2-3; lacking DNA, the TRBD1 call made by TCRdb goes unchecked. The CDR3 runs to 14 residues. In germline, CDR1 is SQVTM, CDR2 ANQGSEA. The CDR3 loop is CSVDGGKVVDTQYF.

The J gene is TRBJ1-5, the V gene TRBV7-2. Germline V gives CDR1 SGHTA, CDR2 FQGNSA. This CDR3 has 15 residues. CDR3 amino acids: CASSFTVSEDQPQHF.